Below, one T cell receptor beta chain is given with its context. The clone's antigen remains unknown. Base qualities are not at hand, and no much larger clone is one base apart. Per the germline V gene, SNHLY is the CDR1 and FYNNEI is the CDR2. Including the terminal cysteine and phenylalanine, the CDR3 comprises 16 residues. The read is trimmed to its CDR3 DNA, 48 bases read in frame from base 1. The V and J ends are trimmed by 0 bases and 6 bases, leaving 15 bases between them. The entry originates in a study of CD8+ T cells in alopecia areata (dated by TCRdb to the late 2010s). About the full investigation: The treated patients took part in an open-label pilot trial in which moderate-to-severe alopecia areata was treated with oral tofacitinib at 5 to 10 mg twice daily. Tofacitinib was administered for 6 to 18 months, and 6 months of follow-up off drug were then conducted to assess delayed response and recurrence. For the treated patients, the SALT score, which quantifies what percentage of scalp surface area is affected, served as the measure of disease severity. High-throughput TCRbeta sequencing was used to examine T cell clonal expansion in alopecia areata in both the C3H/HeJ mouse model and human patients. Scalp tissue and sorted CD4+ and CD8+ peripheral blood T cells from patchy and totalis/universalis alopecia areata patients and from healthy controls were covered by human TCRbeta sequencing. Patients on tofacitinib were biopsied at baseline and after 4 and 24 weeks of treatment, and several of the patients also had a later scalp biopsy. Scalp clonality was compared among normal scalp (n=4), patchy alopecia areata scalp (n=8), and alopecia totalis/universalis scalp (n=8). RNA came from the PAXgene miRNA kit for fixed scalp, the miRNeasy kit for PBMCs, and the RNeasy kit for mouse skin. TCRbeta CDR3 regions were amplified by immunoSEQ multiplex PCR using 35 Vbeta forward and 13 Jbeta reverse primers.

The sample's time point label is to be understood as: 20 to 30 weeks on oral tofacitinib. The meaning of the sample's treatment or condition label: oral pan-JAK inhibitor, 5-10 mg twice daily. From alopecia areata patients, peripheral blood was collected along with lesional scalp punch biopsies. PBMCs were separated by density centrifugation and stained for CD3, CD4 and CD8, after which CD4+ and CD8+ T cells were sorted on a FACSAria. The library was made by the immunoSEQ multiplex PCR assay. RNA was extracted from all samples and reverse transcribed into cDNA, which served as template for TCR sequencing. First-strand cDNA was synthesized using SuperScript III with a 2:1 mix of oligo-dT and random hexamers. Amplification bias was assessed with a synthetic immune receptor repertoire, and residual bias was removed computationally. In the paper's pipeline: Raw reads were preprocessed to remove errors, and CDR3 was defined according to IMGT conventions as the region from the conserved cysteine to phenylalanine. Clonality was calculated as 1 minus Shannon entropy normalized by log2 of the number of productive unique TCRs. Scalp TCRbeta sequences were cross-referenced with sorted blood CD4 and CD8 repertoires so that the CD4 or CD8 identity of scalp clones could be inferred. The clones in this table, taken by TCRdb from immuneACCESS, are in-frame only. Not every clone is retained; where verified, under half of the shortfall comes from an unresolved V gene, and the cause of the rest is unknown. V and J calls and clone size come straight from that table; D and trimming were deduced from the DNA. Counted in this sample were around 100,000 clones; about three fifths of them appeared once. The top ten clones comprise less than 15% of the sample.

Overall study results and their limits: TCR sequences shared between patients were less clear than in mice, possibly partly because of HLA diversity in the patient population. Scalp TCR repertoire analysis is complicated because resident alphabeta T cells in normal human skin are also sequenced, whereas mouse skin is dominated by gammadelta T cells. The treated cohort was small, with a single nonresponder, so links between baseline CD8+ expansion and response need larger studies. Scalp clonality and the number of expanded CD8+ clones among the top 100 scalp clones were significantly decreased by tofacitinib. During tofacitinib treatment, many expanded lesional clones remained in scalp and blood, and this persistence may partly explain relapse after treatment is stopped. Compared with normal scalp, lesional scalp had higher clonality and more expanded CD8+ clones, particularly in alopecia totalis/universalis, a pattern that suggests antigenic drive.

The clonotype originates from a human donor with alopecia areata. The V and J segments used are TRBV2 and TRBJ1-5, with TRBD1 as a weak D call on 6 bases. Sample: CD8+ T cells sorted from blood, taken at week 24, from a patient treated with tofacitinib. The DNA sequence follows: TGTGCCAGCAGTGAAGCGCTTGGGGACATTCCTCAGCCCCAGCATTTT. This translates into CASSEALGDIPQPQHF. With all but the CDR3 taken from the reference TRBV2 and TRBJ1-5 genes, the full variable domain is: EPEVTQTPSHQVTQMGQEVILRCVPISNHLYFYWYRQILGQKVEFLVSFYNNEISEKSEIFDDQFSVERPDGSNFTLKIRSTKLEDSAMYFCASSEALGDIPQPQHFGDGTRLSIL.